Ten or more counts support the clone carrying this TCR beta chain. Its antigen is unknown. This record belongs to a study of blood T cells in healthy people across ages. For the study at large: T cells yielded about one barcoded beta molecule per two cells through template switching. Study results and caveats: Using unsorted PBMCs precluded a conclusive naive versus antigen-experienced comparison.

At least 7 million PBMCs were isolated per sample. Primers used in a second PCR of roughly 7 to 11 cycles were a sample-barcoded 5' primer and a J-beta primer mix. TCRdb redid the calling of the 5' RACE reads with MiXCR, one entry per CDR3 protein. The sample has around 900,000 distinct CDR3 sequences, around 30% seen once; the top ten hold 15% to 20%. The CDR3 loop spans 15 amino acids. Trimming removed 6 bases from V and 0 bases from J; junction bases left unmatched: 5. The sample comprised blood. The chain couples TRBV12-3 or TRBV12-4 to TRBJ1-5; TRBD1 matches 7 bases. The sequence derives from a woman older than 75 in good health. This chain's CDR3 is CASRAGGNSNQPQHF. CDR3 DNA sequence: TGTGCCAGCAGAGCAGGGGGTAATAGCAATCAGCCCCAGCATTTT.